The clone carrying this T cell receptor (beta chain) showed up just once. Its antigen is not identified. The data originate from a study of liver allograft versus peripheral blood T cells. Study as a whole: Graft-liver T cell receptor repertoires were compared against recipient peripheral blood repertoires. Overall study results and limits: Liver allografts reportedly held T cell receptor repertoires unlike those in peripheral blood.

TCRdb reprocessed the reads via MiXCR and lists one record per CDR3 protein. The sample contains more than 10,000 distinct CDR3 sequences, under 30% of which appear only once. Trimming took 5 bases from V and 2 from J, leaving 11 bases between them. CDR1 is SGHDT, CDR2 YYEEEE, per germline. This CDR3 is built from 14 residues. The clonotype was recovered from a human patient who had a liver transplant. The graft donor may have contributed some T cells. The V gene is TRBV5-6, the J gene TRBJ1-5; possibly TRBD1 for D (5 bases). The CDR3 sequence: CASSWGGGNQPQHF. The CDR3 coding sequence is TGTGCCAGCAGTTGGGGCGGGGGCAATCAGCCCCAGCATTTT.